At least ten counts were recorded for the clone carrying this TCR beta chain. Its antigen is not known. Unique molecular identifiers were incorporated during preparation of the TCRbeta library. TCRdb reprocessed the PCR reads via MiXCR and lists one record per CDR3 protein. This table has some 840,000 distinct CDR3 sequences, 15% to 20% appearing once. This entry belongs to a study of T-cell reconstitution after alpha-beta-depleted transplantation in children. Notes on the study in general: T-cell numbers and diversity, one year after transplant, stemmed largely from T cells that were newly produced.

CDR3 length: 18 amino acids. J lost 7 bases, V lost 4 bases, and 16 bases had no gene match. Per germline, CDR1 SGHRS and CDR2 YFSETQ. This specimen consisted of PBMCs, mostly from graft donor cells, obtained 360 days after TCRalphabeta/CD19-depleted stem cell transplant. This receptor was obtained from a male patient younger than 18 who had a stem cell transplant for acute lymphoblastic leukemia, so the T cells may come from the graft donor. This sequence joins TRBV5-1 and TRBJ2-1; 11 bases are shared with TRBD2. Here the CDR3 DNA reads TGCGCCAGCAGCAAGGGGCCTACAACTAGCGGGAGTGGGAATGAGCAGTTCTTC. Translating it yields CASSKGPTTSGSGNEQFF.